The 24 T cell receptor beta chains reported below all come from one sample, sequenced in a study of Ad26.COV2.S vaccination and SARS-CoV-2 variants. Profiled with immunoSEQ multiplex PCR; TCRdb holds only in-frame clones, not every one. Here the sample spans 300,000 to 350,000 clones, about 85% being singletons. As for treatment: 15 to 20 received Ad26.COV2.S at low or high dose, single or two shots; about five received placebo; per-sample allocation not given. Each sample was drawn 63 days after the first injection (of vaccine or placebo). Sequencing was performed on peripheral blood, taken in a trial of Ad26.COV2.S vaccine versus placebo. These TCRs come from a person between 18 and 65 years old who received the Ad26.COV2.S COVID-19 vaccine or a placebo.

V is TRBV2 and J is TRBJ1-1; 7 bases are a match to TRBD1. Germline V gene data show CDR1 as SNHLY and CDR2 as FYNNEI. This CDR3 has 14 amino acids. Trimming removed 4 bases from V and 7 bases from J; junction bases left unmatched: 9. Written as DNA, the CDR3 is TGTGCCAGCAGTGTTGTCAGGGGGTCCGGTGAAGCTTTCTTT. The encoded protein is CASSVVRGSGEAFF.

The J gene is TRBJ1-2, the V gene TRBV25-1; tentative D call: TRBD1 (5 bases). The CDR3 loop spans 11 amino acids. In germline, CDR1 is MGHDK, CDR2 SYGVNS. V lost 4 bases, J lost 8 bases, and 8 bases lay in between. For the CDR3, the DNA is TGTGCCAGCAGTGCAGGGTGGGGCTACACCTTC. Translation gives CASSAGWGYTF.

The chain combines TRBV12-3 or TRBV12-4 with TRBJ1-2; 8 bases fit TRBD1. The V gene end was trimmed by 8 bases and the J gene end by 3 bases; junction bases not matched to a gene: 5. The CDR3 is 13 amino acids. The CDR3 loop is CASATGGDYGYTF. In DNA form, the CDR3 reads TGTGCCAGCGCTACAGGGGGGGACTATGGCTACACCTTC.

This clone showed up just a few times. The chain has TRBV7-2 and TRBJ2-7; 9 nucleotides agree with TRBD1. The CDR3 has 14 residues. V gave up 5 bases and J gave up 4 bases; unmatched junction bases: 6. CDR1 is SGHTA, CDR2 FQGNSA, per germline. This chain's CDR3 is CASSIGQGLYEQYF. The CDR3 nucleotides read TGTGCCAGCAGCATCGGACAGGGGTTGTACGAGCAGTACTTC.

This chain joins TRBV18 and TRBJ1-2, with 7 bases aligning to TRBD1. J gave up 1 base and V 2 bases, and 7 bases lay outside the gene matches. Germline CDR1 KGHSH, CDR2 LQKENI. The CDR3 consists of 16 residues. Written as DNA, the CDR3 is TGTGCCAGCTCACCAAAGTTACAGGGGATTAACTATGGCTACACCTTC. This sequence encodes CASSPKLQGINYGYTF. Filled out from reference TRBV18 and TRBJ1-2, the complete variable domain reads NAGVMQNPRHLVRRRGQEARLRCSPMKGHSHVYWYRQLPEEGLKFMVYLQKENIIDESGMPKERFSAEFPKEGPSILRIQQVVRGDSAAYFCASSPKLQGINYGYTFGSGTRLTVV.

The CDR3 coding sequence is TGCGCCAGCAGGCCGCAACAGGGGGCAAAAGGTGGCTACACCTTC. Residues: CASRPQQGAKGGYTF. The chain links TRBV5-1 to TRBJ1-2; 9 positions match TRBD1. This CDR3 comprises 15 residues. Unmatched junction bases numbered 12, after V lost 5 bases and J lost 7 bases. Germline assignment: CDR1 SGHRS and CDR2 YFSETQ.

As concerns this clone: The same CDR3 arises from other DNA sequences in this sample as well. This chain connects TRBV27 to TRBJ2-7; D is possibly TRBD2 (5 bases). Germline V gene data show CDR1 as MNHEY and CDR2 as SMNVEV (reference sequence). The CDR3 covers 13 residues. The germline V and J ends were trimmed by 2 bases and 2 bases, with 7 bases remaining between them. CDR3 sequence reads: CASSLPGTYEQYF. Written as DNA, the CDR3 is TGTGCCAGCAGTTTACCGGGAACCTACGAGCAGTACTTC.

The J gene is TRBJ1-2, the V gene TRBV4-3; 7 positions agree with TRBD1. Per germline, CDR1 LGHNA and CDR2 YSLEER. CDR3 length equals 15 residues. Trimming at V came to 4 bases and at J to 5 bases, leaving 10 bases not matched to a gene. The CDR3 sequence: CASSRGGQGGYGYTF. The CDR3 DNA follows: TGCGCCAGCAGCCGCGGCGGGCAGGGGGGGTATGGCTACACCTTC.

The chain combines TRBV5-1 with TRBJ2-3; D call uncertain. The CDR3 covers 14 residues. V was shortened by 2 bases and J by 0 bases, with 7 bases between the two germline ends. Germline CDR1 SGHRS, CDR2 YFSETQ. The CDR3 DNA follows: TGCGCCAGCAGCTTCGGGCCCAGCACAGATACGCAGTATTTT. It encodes CASSFGPSTDTQYF. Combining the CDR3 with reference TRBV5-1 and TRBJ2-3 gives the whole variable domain KAGVTQTPRYLIKTRGQQVTLSCSPISGHRSVSWYQQTPGQGLQFLFEYFSETQRNKGNFPGRFSGRQFSNSRSEMNVSTLELGDSALYLCASSFGPSTDTQYFGPGTRLTVL.

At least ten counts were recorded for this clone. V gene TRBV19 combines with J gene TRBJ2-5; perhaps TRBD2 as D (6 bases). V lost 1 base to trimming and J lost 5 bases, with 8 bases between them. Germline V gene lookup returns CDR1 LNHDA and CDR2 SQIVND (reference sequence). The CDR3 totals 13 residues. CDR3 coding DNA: TGTGCCAGTAGTATAGGGGGGGAGGAGACCCAGTACTTC. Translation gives CASSIGGEETQYF.

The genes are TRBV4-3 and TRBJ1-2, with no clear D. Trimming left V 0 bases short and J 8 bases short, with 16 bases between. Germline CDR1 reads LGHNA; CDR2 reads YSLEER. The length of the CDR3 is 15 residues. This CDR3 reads CASSQDLLNPHGYTF. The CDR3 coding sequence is TGCGCCAGCAGCCAAGATTTGCTAAATCCCCACGGCTACACCTTC.

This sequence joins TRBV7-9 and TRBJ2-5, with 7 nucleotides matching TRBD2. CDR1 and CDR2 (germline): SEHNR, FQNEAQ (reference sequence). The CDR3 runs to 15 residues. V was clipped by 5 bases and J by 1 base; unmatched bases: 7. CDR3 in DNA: TGTGCCAGCAGCCCCCGGGCGGGGGTCCAAGAGACCCAGTACTTC. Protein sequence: CASSPRAGVQETQYF.

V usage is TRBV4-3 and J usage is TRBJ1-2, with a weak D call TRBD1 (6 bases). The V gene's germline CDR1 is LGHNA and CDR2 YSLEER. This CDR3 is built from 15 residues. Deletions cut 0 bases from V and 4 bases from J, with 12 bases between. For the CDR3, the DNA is TGCGCCAGCAGCCAAGATGAAAGGACAGTCTATGGCTACACCTTC. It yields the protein CASSQDERTVYGYTF.

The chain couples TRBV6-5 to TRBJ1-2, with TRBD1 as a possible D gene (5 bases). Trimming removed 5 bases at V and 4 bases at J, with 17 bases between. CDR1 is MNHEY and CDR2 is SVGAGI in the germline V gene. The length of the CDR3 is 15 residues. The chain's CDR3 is CASSISGTTGYGYTF. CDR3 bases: TGTGCCAGCAGTATCTCCGGGACTACTGGCTATGGCTACACCTTC.

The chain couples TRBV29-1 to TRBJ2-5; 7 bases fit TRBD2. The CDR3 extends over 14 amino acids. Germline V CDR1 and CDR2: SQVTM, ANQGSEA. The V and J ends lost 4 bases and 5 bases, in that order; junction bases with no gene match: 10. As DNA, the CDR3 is TGCAGCGTTGTCCTCGCGGGAGAGGGGGAGACCCAGTACTTC. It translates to CSVVLAGEGETQYF.

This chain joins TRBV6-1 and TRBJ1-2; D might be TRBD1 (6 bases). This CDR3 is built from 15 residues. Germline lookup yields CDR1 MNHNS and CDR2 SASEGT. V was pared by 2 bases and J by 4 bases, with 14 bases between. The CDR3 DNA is TGTGCCAGCAGTGAACTGCGTAGGGGGGCCTATGGCTACACCTTC. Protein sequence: CASSELRRGAYGYTF.

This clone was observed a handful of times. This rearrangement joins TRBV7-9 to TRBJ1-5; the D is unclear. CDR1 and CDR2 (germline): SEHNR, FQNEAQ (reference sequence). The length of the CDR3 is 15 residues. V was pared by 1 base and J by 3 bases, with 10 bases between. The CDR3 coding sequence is TGTGCCAGCAGCTTAGGGATCTCCATCAATCAGCCCCAGCATTTT. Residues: CASSLGISINQPQHF.

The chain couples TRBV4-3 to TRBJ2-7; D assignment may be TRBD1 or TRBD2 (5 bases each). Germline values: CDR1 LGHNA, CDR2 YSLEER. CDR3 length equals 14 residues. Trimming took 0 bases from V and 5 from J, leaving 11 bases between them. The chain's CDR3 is CASSQDGPGHEQYF. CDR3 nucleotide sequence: TGCGCCAGCAGCCAAGATGGTCCGGGGCACGAGCAGTACTTC.

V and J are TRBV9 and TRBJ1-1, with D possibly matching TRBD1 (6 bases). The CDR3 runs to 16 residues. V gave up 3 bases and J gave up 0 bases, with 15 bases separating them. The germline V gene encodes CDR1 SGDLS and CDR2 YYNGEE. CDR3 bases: TGTGCCAGCAGCGCAGACAGGAGTATCATGAACACTGAAGCTTTCTTT. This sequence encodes CASSADRSIMNTEAFF.

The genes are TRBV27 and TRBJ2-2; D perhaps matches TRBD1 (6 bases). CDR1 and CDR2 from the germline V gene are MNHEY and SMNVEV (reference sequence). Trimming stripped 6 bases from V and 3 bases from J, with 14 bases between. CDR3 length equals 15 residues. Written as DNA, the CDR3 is TGTGCCAGCAGGGGGGCAGGGGCGGACACCGGGGAGCTGTTTTTT. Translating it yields CASRGAGADTGELFF.

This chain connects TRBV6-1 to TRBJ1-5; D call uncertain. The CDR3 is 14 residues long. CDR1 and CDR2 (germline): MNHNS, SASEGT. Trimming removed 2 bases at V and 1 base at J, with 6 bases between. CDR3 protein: CASSETWSNQPQHF. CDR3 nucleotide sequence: TGTGCCAGCAGTGAAACGTGGAGCAATCAGCCCCAGCATTTT.

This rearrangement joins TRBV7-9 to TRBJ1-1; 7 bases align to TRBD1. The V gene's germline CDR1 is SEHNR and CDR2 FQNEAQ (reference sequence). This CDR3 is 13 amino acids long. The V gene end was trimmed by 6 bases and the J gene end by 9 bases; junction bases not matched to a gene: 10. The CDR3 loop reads CASSQTGDRKAFF. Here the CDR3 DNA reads TGTGCCAGCAGTCAAACAGGGGATCGAAAAGCTTTCTTT. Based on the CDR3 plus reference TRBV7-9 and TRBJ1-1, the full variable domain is DTGVSQNPRHKITKRGQNVTFRCDPISEHNRLYWYRQTLGQGPEFLTYFQNEAQLEKSRLLSDRFSAERPKGSFSTLEIQRTEQGDSAMYLCASSQTGDRKAFFGQGTRLTVV.

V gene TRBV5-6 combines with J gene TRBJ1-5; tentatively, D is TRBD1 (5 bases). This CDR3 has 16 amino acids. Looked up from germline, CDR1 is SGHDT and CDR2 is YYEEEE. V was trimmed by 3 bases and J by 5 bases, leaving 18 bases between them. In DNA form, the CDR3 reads TGTGCCAGCAGCTACCGGGACGCAGCGTCGTATCAGCCCCAGCATTTT. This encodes CASSYRDAASYQPQHF.

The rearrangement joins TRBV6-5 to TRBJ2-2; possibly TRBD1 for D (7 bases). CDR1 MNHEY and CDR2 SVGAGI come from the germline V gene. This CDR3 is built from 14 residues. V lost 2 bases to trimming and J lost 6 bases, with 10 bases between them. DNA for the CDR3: TGTGCCAGCAGTTACCCCAGGGGGGCCGGGGAGCTGTTTTTT. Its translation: CASSYPRGAGELFF.